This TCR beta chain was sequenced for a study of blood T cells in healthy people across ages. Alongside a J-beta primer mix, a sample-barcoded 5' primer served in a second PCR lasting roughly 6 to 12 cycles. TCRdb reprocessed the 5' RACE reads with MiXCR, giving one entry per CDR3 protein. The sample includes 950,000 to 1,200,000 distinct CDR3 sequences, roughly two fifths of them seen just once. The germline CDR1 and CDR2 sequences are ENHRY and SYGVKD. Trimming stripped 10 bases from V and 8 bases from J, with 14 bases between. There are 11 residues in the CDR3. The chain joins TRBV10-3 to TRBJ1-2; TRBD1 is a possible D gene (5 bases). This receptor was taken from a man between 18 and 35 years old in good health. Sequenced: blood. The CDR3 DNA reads TGTGCCACCGGGACCGAAGGGGGCTACACCTTC. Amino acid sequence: CATGTEGGYTF.